One sample yielded the 30 T cell receptor beta chains listed below, sequenced in a study of shared clonotypes between healthy human individuals. CD45RO-negative, CCR7-positively selected cells formed the naive CD8 fraction, excluding terminally differentiated effector memory CD45RA+ cells. Sequencing used immunoSEQ multiplex PCR; TCRdb keeps in-frame clones, though not all of them. Among just over 2,000,000 clones listed, approximately 94% were seen once. Sequencing was performed on naive CD8+ T cells sorted from blood. The receptors originated from a man between 18 and 35 years old in good health.

Notes on this clone: The sample holds other DNA sequences that translate to the same CDR3. The chain has TRBV6-1 and TRBJ2-7; D call uncertain. Deletions cut 1 base from V and 5 bases from J, with 9 bases between. Germline V gene lookup returns CDR1 MNHNS and CDR2 SASEGT. This CDR3 comprises 13 residues. For the CDR3, the DNA is TGTGCCAGCAGTGAAGGTCTAGTACACGAGCAGTACTTC. It codes for CASSEGLVHEQYF.

V and J are TRBV5-8 and TRBJ1-2, with D possibly TRBD1 on 5 matching bases. CDR3 length: 18 amino acids. The V and J ends lost 1 base and 4 bases respectively, with 23 bases between them. Germline V lookup: CDR1 SGHTS, CDR2 YDEGEE. Here the CDR3 reads CASSLREMLQAAGYGYTF. In DNA, the CDR3 is TGTGCCAGCAGCTTGAGAGAGATGTTACAGGCCGCTGGCTATGGCTACACCTTC.

This chain connects TRBV28 to TRBJ2-3, with 15 bases that match TRBD2. The V gene end was trimmed by 6 bases and the J gene end by 2 bases; junction bases not matched to a gene: 6. The CDR3 extends over 17 amino acids. CDR1 is MDHEN, CDR2 SYDVKM, per germline. The CDR3: CASSGTSGGTYTDTQYF. For the CDR3, the DNA is TGTGCCAGCAGCGGGACTAGCGGGGGGACATACACAGATACGCAGTATTTT.

This chain joins TRBV6-1 and TRBJ1-4; D unclear. CDR3 size: 15 residues. Looked up from germline, CDR1 is MNHNS and CDR2 is SASEGT. V was trimmed by 2 bases and J by 3 bases, leaving 10 bases between them. Here the CDR3 DNA reads TGTGCCAGCAGTGAATTGGGTTGGCCTAATGAAAAACTGTTTTTT. Translating it yields CASSELGWPNEKLFF.

This chain joins TRBV11-2 and TRBJ2-3; D not resolved. CDR1 is SGHAT, CDR2 FQNNGV, per germline. Trimming removed 1 base at V and 4 bases at J, with 15 bases between. The CDR3 consists of 16 residues. The CDR3 loop reads CASSLVYYELPDTQYF. CDR3 DNA: TGTGCCAGCAGCTTAGTTTATTACGAGCTTCCAGATACGCAGTATTTT.

The chain has TRBV5-5 and TRBJ2-3; D is possibly TRBD1 (5 bases). The CDR3 runs to 13 residues. V dropped 2 bases and J dropped 5 bases, with 9 bases sitting between them. The germline CDR1 and CDR2 sequences are SGHKS and YYEKEE (reference sequence). The CDR3 sequence: CASSLGRGDTQYF. The CDR3 coding sequence is TGTGCCAGCAGCTTAGGTAGGGGAGATACGCAGTATTTT.

The CDR3 here is CASSGTSGGLSEQYF. CDR3 nucleotides: TGTGCCAGCAGCGGGACTAGCGGGGGGCTCAGTGAGCAGTATTTT. The chain has TRBV27 and TRBJ2-3; TRBD2 matches 15 bases. Germline CDR1 MNHEY, CDR2 SMNVEV (reference sequence). V lost 6 bases, J lost 11 bases, and 9 bases stayed unmatched. The CDR3 runs to 15 residues.

This CDR3 reads CASSYGWGASYEQYF. DNA for the CDR3: TGTGCCAGCAGTTACGGCTGGGGCGCGTCCTACGAGCAGTACTTC. J is TRBJ2-7 and V is TRBV6-5, with D maybe TRBD1 (5 bases). Germline CDR1 and CDR2: MNHEY and SVGAGI. Between the trimmed V and J ends, which lost 2 bases and 1 base, there was a span of 12 bases. The CDR3 contains 15 residues.

The chain combines TRBV27 with TRBJ2-5; possible D gene TRBD2, 6 bases. The CDR3 runs 13 residues. The V end was cut by 5 bases, the J end by 2 bases, with 9 bases between. The germline gives CDR1 MNHEY, CDR2 SMNVEV (reference sequence). CDR3 in amino acids: CASSAAGQETQYF. The CDR3 nucleotides read TGTGCCAGCAGTGCCGCGGGGCAAGAGACCCAGTACTTC.

This clone was observed a few times. The rearrangement links TRBV4-3 to TRBJ1-5, with 7 bases that match TRBD1. The V and J ends lost 3 bases and 1 base, in that order; junction bases with no gene match: 6. CDR3 size: 16 residues. Germline V gene lookup returns CDR1 LGHNA and CDR2 YSLEER. In DNA, the CDR3 is TGCGCCAGCAGCCAGGATGGGACAGCAAGCAATCAGCCCCAGCATTTT. This translates into CASSQDGTASNQPQHF.

The chain uses TRBV5-8 and TRBJ2-5; 8 bases match TRBD2. CDR1 and CDR2 (germline): SGHTS, YDEGEE. Trimming at V came to 1 base and at J to 7 bases, leaving 6 bases not matched to a gene. The CDR3 is made up of 14 amino acids. As DNA, the CDR3 is TGTGCCAGCAGCTTGCGGGGGGGCCGGTTGACCCAGTACTTC. This translates into CASSLRGGRLTQYF.

The rearrangement joins TRBV9 to TRBJ2-3; 10 bases fit TRBD2. The CDR3 consists of 15 residues. Germline CDR1 SGDLS, CDR2 YYNGEE. V trimming: 3 bases; J trimming: 6 bases; junction bases outside the gene matches: 7. The CDR3 coding sequence is TGTGCCAGCAGCGACCCGGGACTAGCGTATGATACGCAGTATTTT. Its protein product is CASSDPGLAYDTQYF.

Turning to this clone: Other DNA sequences in the same sample also yield this CDR3. The chain joins TRBV4-1 to TRBJ2-1; 9 bases fit TRBD2. The CDR3 extends over 16 amino acids. Germline CDR1 and CDR2: MGHRA and YSYEKL. V shed 0 bases and J 4 bases; nucleotides not matched to a gene: 4. CDR3: CASSQDRTSGYNEQFF. The CDR3 nucleotides read TGCGCCAGCAGCCAAGATCGTACTAGCGGGTACAATGAGCAGTTCTTC.

On this clone itself: The same CDR3 arises from other DNA sequences in this sample as well. The J gene is TRBJ2-5, the V gene TRBV11-2; D remains ambiguous. Trimming removed 1 base from V and 4 bases from J, with 4 bases in between. The CDR3 is 12 amino acids. Germline-derived CDR1 and CDR2 are SGHAT and FQNNGV. The CDR3: CASSLVGETQYF. In DNA, the CDR3 is TGTGCCAGCAGCTTAGTTGGAGAGACCCAGTACTTC.

The genes are TRBV18 and TRBJ2-7; the D is unclear. The V and J ends lost 0 bases and 2 bases respectively, with 17 bases between them. CDR3 length equals 17 residues. The germline gives CDR1 KGHSH, CDR2 LQKENI. DNA of the CDR3: TGTGCCAGCTCACCACCTTCCGTGACACCTATTCCCTACGAGCAGTACTTC. Protein product: CASSPPSVTPIPYEQYF.

The chain has TRBV5-1 and TRBJ1-1, with 7 positions matching TRBD1. The CDR3 has 15 residues. The germline V gene has CDR1 SGHRS and CDR2 YFSETQ. Trimming took 1 base from V and 10 from J; bases not matched to a gene: 13. DNA for the CDR3: TGCGCCAGCAGCTTGCAACAGGGGAAAAATAATGGAGCTTTCTTT. Translated, it gives CASSLQQGKNNGAFF.

The chain joins TRBV7-9 to TRBJ1-5; TRBD1 matches 8 bases. CDR3 length: 16 amino acids. Germline V lookup: CDR1 SEHNR, CDR2 FQNEAQ (reference sequence). Germline trimming cut 1 base from V and 4 bases from J; bases unmatched to any gene: 6. DNA for the CDR3: TGTGCCAGCAGCTTAGGGGGCAGGGGGCTAAATCAGCCCCAGCATTTT. Protein: CASSLGGRGLNQPQHF.

Concerning this clone: This same CDR3 is encoded by further DNA sequences in the sample. The chain recombines TRBV7-9 with TRBJ2-7, with a possible D match to TRBD2 (6 bases). The CDR3 is made up of 12 amino acids. V dropped 8 bases and J dropped 0 bases, with 8 bases sitting between them. CDR1 and CDR2 from the germline V gene are SEHNR and FQNEAQ (reference sequence). The CDR3 reads CASGGDSYEQYF. CDR3 nucleotides: TGTGCCAGCGGCGGGGACTCCTACGAGCAGTACTTC.

This clone has just one count. This chain links TRBV7-9 with TRBJ1-2; D call uncertain. V was cut by 4 bases and J by 0 bases, with 15 bases left in between. CDR1 is SEHNR, CDR2 FQNEAQ, per germline (reference sequence). CDR3 size: 16 residues. The CDR3 sequence is CASSSTGLEANYGYTF. The CDR3 DNA is TGTGCCAGCAGCTCGACCGGGTTGGAAGCTAACTATGGCTACACCTTC.

This clone appeared once. In nucleotides, the CDR3 is TGTGCCAGCAGTGGGTTGGAAGGGCGATCCAACACTGAAGCTTTCTTT. As protein: CASSGLEGRSNTEAFF. The rearrangement uses TRBV6-1 and TRBJ1-1; D is unresolved. Trimming stripped 4 bases from V and 2 bases from J, with 17 bases between. CDR1 is MNHNS, CDR2 SASEGT, per germline. The CDR3 consists of 16 residues.

V usage is TRBV5-5 and J usage is TRBJ2-7; D remains ambiguous. Germline loops: CDR1 SGHKS, CDR2 YYEKEE (reference sequence). Between the trimmed V and J ends, which lost 4 bases and 0 bases, there was a span of 14 bases. The CDR3 length is 15 residues. CDR3: CASSRSYQSSYEQYF. CDR3 nucleotide sequence: TGTGCCAGCAGCAGAAGTTATCAGAGCTCCTACGAGCAGTACTTC.

The chain has TRBV5-5 and TRBJ2-5, with 11 nucleotides matching TRBD2. The length of the CDR3 is 15 residues. V lost 4 bases to trimming and J lost 3 bases; unmatched junction nucleotides: 5. From germline, CDR1 is SGHKS and CDR2 YYEKEE (reference sequence). Here the CDR3 reads CASSVPGLAEETQYF. CDR3 sequence (DNA): TGTGCCAGCAGCGTTCCGGGACTAGCGGAAGAGACCCAGTACTTC.

To note about this clone: Additional DNA sequences in this sample encode the identical CDR3. CDR3 bases: TGTGCCAGCAGTGCCGCGGAATCCTACGAGCAGTACTTC. This translates into CASSAAESYEQYF. The gene calls are TRBV6-1 and TRBJ2-7; the D is unclear. The CDR3 is made up of 13 amino acids. Germline-derived CDR1 and CDR2 are MNHNS and SASEGT. Trimming shortened V by 4 bases and J by 1 base, and 8 bases separated the two germline ends.

J is TRBJ2-5 and V is TRBV5-4, with 8 bases aligning to TRBD2. Germline trimming cut 4 bases from V and 5 bases from J; bases unmatched to any gene: 10. The CDR3 has 15 amino acids. CDR1 SGHNT and CDR2 YYREEE come from the germline V gene (reference sequence). The CDR3 sequence is CASSPVYTGGETQYF. In nucleotides, the CDR3 is TGTGCCAGCAGCCCCGTCTATACGGGAGGGGAGACCCAGTACTTC.

The chain is built from TRBV7-6 and TRBJ2-3; TRBD1 agrees at 7 bases. V dropped 4 bases and J dropped 4; count of bases not matched to a gene: 5. Germline CDR1 and CDR2: SGHVS and FNYEAQ. The CDR3 length is 14 residues. CDR3 sequence (DNA): TGTGCCAGCAGCTACCTGACAGGGCCAGATACGCAGTATTTT. It yields the protein CASSYLTGPDTQYF.

The CDR3 bases are TGTGCCAGCAGCGTAGCATTCACAGATACGCAGTATTTT. This sequence encodes CASSVAFTDTQYF. The rearrangement joins TRBV9 to TRBJ2-3; unclear D gene. CDR3 length: 13 amino acids. Germline CDR1 is SGDLS and CDR2 is YYNGEE. V was shortened by 0 bases and J by 2 bases, with 4 bases between the two germline ends.

J is TRBJ2-7 and V is TRBV27; perhaps TRBD1 as D (5 bases). CDR3 length: 12 residues. The V end lost 4 bases, the J end lost 3 bases, and 7 bases lay between the germline ends. Germline V gene lookup returns CDR1 MNHEY and CDR2 SMNVEV (reference sequence). The CDR3 DNA is TGTGCCAGCAGTTCTGGACACTACGAGCAGTACTTC. Its protein product is CASSSGHYEQYF.

The chain uses TRBV27 and TRBJ2-1; possible D gene TRBD1, 6 bases. Per germline, CDR1 MNHEY and CDR2 SMNVEV (reference sequence). The CDR3 covers 16 residues. V was shortened by 8 bases and J by 2 bases, with 19 bases between the two germline ends. The CDR3 region has the DNA TGTGCCAGCGGTGCATCTGCAGGGGAAACCTACAATGAGCAGTTCTTC. This encodes CASGASAGETYNEQFF.

This chain uses TRBV5-4 with TRBJ2-7; the match to TRBD1 covers 9 bases. Germline CDR1 reads SGHNT; CDR2 reads YYREEE (reference sequence). The J segment lost 6 bases and the V segment lost 3 bases, leaving 10 bases of the junction unmatched. The CDR3 is made up of 15 amino acids. The CDR3 reads CASSYEGQGGSEQYF. The DNA for the CDR3 is TGTGCCAGCAGCTACGAGGGACAGGGAGGAAGCGAGCAGTACTTC. The full variable domain, completed using reference TRBV5-4 and TRBJ2-7, is ETGVTQSPTHLIKTRGQQVTLRCSSQSGHNTVSWYQQALGQGPQFIFQYYREEENGRGNFPPRFSGLQFPNYSSELNVNALELDDSALYLCASSYEGQGGSEQYFGPGTRLTVT.

This chain joins TRBV18 and TRBJ2-7; D might be TRBD1 or TRBD2, each matching 5 bases. Per germline, CDR1 KGHSH and CDR2 LQKENI. The length of the CDR3 is 14 residues. The germline V and J ends were trimmed by 2 bases and 2 bases, with 10 bases remaining between them. The chain's CDR3 is CASSPSEGTYEQYF. DNA for the CDR3: TGTGCCAGCTCACCATCCGAGGGGACCTACGAGCAGTACTTC.